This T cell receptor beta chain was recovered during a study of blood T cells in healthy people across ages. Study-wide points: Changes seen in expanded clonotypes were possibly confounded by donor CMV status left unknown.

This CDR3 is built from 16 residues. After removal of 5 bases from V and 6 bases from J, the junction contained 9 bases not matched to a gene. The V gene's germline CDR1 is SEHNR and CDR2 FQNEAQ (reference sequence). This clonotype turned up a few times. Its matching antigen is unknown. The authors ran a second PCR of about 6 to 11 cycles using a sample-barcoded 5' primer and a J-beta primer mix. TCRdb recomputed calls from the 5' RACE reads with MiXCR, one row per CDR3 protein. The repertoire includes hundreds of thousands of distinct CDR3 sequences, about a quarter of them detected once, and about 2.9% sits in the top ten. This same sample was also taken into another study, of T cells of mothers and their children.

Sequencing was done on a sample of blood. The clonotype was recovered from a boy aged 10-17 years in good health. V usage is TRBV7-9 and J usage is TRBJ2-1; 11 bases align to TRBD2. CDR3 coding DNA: TGTGCCAGCAGCCCCCTGACTAGCGGGGCTATCAATGAGCAGTTCTTC. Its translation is CASSPLTSGAINEQFF.